The entry below gives a single TCR beta chain sequence along with its context. Under the authors' procedure: Reference gene primers were amplified, and this amplification served to estimate nucleated cell counts. Measured with immunoSEQ multiplex PCR; TCRdb has only the in-frame clones, and not every one. V and J calls plus clone size are reproduced from that table; the DNA served to infer D and trimming. The repertoire holds 350,000 to 450,000 clones, with approximately 81% as singletons. CDR1 is SGDLS and CDR2 is YYNGEE in the germline V gene. The ends lost 7 bases at V and 5 bases at J; junction bases unmatched: 10. The CDR3 consists of 15 residues. The data were taken from a study of blood T cell repertoires in COVID-19. Background on the study: Samples of COVID-19 (acute and convalescent) were obtained from the United States, Italy and Spain. Nucleic acid was either cDNA or gDNA, and it came from T cells, B-cell-depleted T cells, or PBMCs.

The chain recombines TRBV9 with TRBJ2-1; the match to TRBD2 covers 9 bases. This clonotype originated in a woman under 30 with acute or convalescent COVID-19. The source material was peripheral blood. CDR3 sequence (DNA): TGTGCCAGCTCGGGAGGCGGGGGGGATAACAATGAGCAGTTCTTC. Residues: CASSGGGGDNNEQFF.